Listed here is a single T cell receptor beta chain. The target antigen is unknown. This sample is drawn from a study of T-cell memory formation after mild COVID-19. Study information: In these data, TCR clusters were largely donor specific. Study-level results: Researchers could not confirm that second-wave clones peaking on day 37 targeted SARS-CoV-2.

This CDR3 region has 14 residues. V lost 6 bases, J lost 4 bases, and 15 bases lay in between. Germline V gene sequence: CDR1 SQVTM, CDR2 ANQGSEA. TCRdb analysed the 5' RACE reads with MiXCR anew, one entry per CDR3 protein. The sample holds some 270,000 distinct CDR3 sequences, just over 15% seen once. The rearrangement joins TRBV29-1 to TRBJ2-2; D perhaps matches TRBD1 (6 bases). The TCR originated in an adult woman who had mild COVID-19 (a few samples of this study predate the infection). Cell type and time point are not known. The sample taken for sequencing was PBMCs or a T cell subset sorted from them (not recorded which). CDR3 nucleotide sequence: TGCAGCGTGGCCGGGACAACCTCCACCGGGGAGCTGTTTTTT. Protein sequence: CSVAGTTSTGELFF.